The entry that follows covers one T cell receptor beta chain sequence. This clonotype was seen many times. The antigen it recognizes is unknown. Base qualities are missing; no much larger clone stands one base away. RNA from unsorted whole blood was extracted with TRIzol reagent, and germline DNA was obtained with the DNeasy Blood & Tissue kit. At the time of sampling, the patients were treatment-naive and had chronic HBV infection. Before surgery, 4 to 5 milliliters of peripheral blood were collected into K2EDTA tubes. TCRbeta-specific cDNA was reverse-transcribed from approximately 500 ng total RNA using a constant-region primer and ProtoScript II reverse transcriptase. TCRbeta libraries were built with three nested multiplex PCR rounds, a slightly modified ARM-PCR procedure. Each of the first two PCR rounds ran for approximately 9 cycles and used multiplex TRBV1-TRBV30 forward primers together with a Cbeta reverse primer. A final 25-cycle PCR with Deep VentR polymerase added sample barcodes and Illumina adapters. Before sequencing, amplicons of 200-500 bp were gel-purified using a QIAquick gel extraction kit. An Illumina HiSeq 2500 was used to sequence the TCRbeta amplicons with 250-bp paired-end reads. The original pipeline was this. Quality trimming of reads was performed with Trimmomatic v0.33, and paired reads were merged with FLASH v1.2.11 so that full CDR3 sequences could be recovered. V, D and J germline segments were assigned to the rearranged TCRbeta sequences using MiGEC v1.2.1b. Clonotype statistics, along with Shannon-Wiener diversity indices, were calculated using VDJtools v1.0.0. To reduce sampling bias, subsequent analyses other than the diversity analysis used only the 250 most abundant clonotypes in each sample. TCRdb passed the public sequencing reads through fastp at Q25 and MiXCR, retaining productive beta sequences. Rows with a matching CDR3 protein are joined into one entry that keeps the most common DNA and genes. It is TCRdb's table, rather than the study itself, that gives the V and J calls and clone size. This sample gives about 320,000 distinct CDR3 sequences in total; roughly 60% of them show up just once. The ten largest clones capture about a sixth of the sample.

V trim: 5 bases; J trim: 1 base; unmatched bases: 8. Via the germline V gene (reference sequence), CDR1 is SGHAT and CDR2 FQDESV. The CDR3 spans 15 residues, from the cysteine through the phenylalanine. Only the CDR3 part of the read is kept: 45 bases, read in frame from the first base. The entry originates in a study of tumor-infiltrating lymphocytes in primary liver carcinoma (dated by TCRdb to 2016 to 2017). Regarding the research as a whole: Between November 2015 and March 2016, five patients in China with histopathologically diagnosed primary liver carcinoma had surgical resection. A total of roughly 35 specimens from 5 patients went through TCRbeta repertoire sequencing, namely 25 tumor regions, 5 adjacent noncancerous liver tissues and 5 peripheral blood samples. Across five regions of each liver tumor, along with adjacent normal tissue and blood, the study brought together TCRbeta repertoire sequencing, expression microarrays and whole-exome sequencing. Of the five patients (three men and two women, aged 30 to 69 years), four had hepatocellular carcinoma and one had combined HCC and intrahepatic cholangiocarcinoma. Each sample produced about 3.65 to 8 million productive TCRbeta reads, and read depth showed no significant difference between tissue types. The five patients had tumors staged T1-T3 N0M0, with maximum diameters ranging from roughly 4 to 10 cm. High reproducibility was observed for the technical replicate repertoires, with mean shared-clone rates approximately 0.9 and correlation coefficients above 0.95. The paper as a whole reports these results and caveats: Only the TCR beta chain was sequenced, so true repertoire diversity is likely underestimated because unpaired alpha chains were not captured. Repertoire overlap was found to be higher between tumor regions (mean around 35%) than between tumor-adjacent (roughly 17%) or tumor-blood (around 15%) pairs, consistent with antigen-driven expansion. Since the samples were bulk and unsorted, there was no way to compare CD4+ and CD8+ T cell repertoires. The study included only four or five patients, and the authors note findings should be validated in a larger study. A significantly larger repertoire fraction was made up by the top 250 clones in tumors than in blood (p = 0.039).

The chain couples TRBV11-1 to TRBJ2-7; 7 bases in between match TRBD1. The clonotype comes from a woman between 25 and 40 years old with primary liver carcinoma and hepatitis B virus infection. Sequencing was carried out using peripheral blood. CDR3 reads: CASSTPQGWSYEQYF. The DNA sequence follows: TGTGCCAGCAGCACCCCACAGGGGTGGTCCTACGAGCAGTACTTC.